The 15 T cell receptor beta chains in this list originate from one sample, sequenced in a study of a mutant IDH1 vaccine in newly diagnosed glioma. TCRdb's copy holds only in-frame clones and misses some; the assay was immunoSEQ multiplex PCR. The sample holds tens of thousands of clones, around 91% seen once. Their target antigens are unknown. Time point in this sample: week 11, during vaccination. Vaccine doses each comprised 300 ug of mutant IDH1 20-mer peptide, with topical imiquimod. The sequences come from PBMCs, collected from a glioma patient whose treatment included an IDH1 peptide vaccine. Receptors originate from a man aged 18 to 35 with glioma.

The CDR3 sequence is CAWSGGQSNQPQHF. The DNA for the CDR3 is TGTGCCTGGAGTGGGGGACAGTCCAATCAGCCCCAGCATTTT. This chain links TRBV30 with TRBJ1-5; the match to TRBD1 covers 7 bases. Trimming cost V 1 base and J 3 bases; bases outside gene matches: 3. This CDR3 has 14 amino acids. Germline assignment: CDR1 GTSNPN and CDR2 SVGIG (reference sequence).

V gene TRBV19 combines with J gene TRBJ1-1; possible D gene TRBD1, 5 bases. This CDR3 spans 18 amino acids. In germline, CDR1 is LNHDA, CDR2 SQIVND (reference sequence). Trimming left V 7 bases short and J 0 bases short, with 24 bases between. The CDR3: CASISRKGRWGVNTEAFF. Written as DNA, the CDR3 is TGTGCCAGTATATCGAGAAAAGGAAGGTGGGGGGTGAACACTGAAGCTTTCTTT.

The rearrangement links TRBV4-3 to TRBJ2-5, with 8 bases fitting TRBD2. V lost 0 bases, J lost 6 bases, and 6 bases stayed unmatched. Germline lookup yields CDR1 LGHNA and CDR2 YSLEER. The CDR3 runs 15 residues. DNA for the CDR3: TGCGCCAGCAGCCAAGAACTAGCGGTACAACAGACCCAGTACTTC. Residues: CASSQELAVQQTQYF.

V gene TRBV5-4 combines with J gene TRBJ1-2; TRBD1 might be the D (5 bases). This CDR3 is 16 amino acids long. Germline V CDR1 and CDR2: SGHNT, YYREEE (reference sequence). Trimming cost V 0 bases and J 2 bases, with 14 bases left between them. This chain's CDR3 is CASSLVGWTPNYGYTF. In nucleotides, the CDR3 is TGTGCCAGCAGCTTGGTCGGGTGGACACCCAACTATGGCTACACCTTC.

The chain employs TRBV2 and TRBJ1-1, with D unclear. Germline loops: CDR1 SNHLY, CDR2 FYNNEI. Trimming stripped 7 bases from V and 1 base from J, with 10 bases between. CDR3 length: 13 residues. The CDR3 loop is CASINPGNTEAFF. In nucleotides, the CDR3 is TGTGCCAGCATCAATCCGGGGAACACTGAAGCTTTCTTT.

The chain has TRBV18 and TRBJ2-7; D not certain. V was cut by 0 bases and J by 0 bases, with 9 bases left in between. Germline V gives CDR1 KGHSH, CDR2 LQKENI. The CDR3 has 15 amino acids. The CDR3 sequence is CASSPPGRSSYEQYF. The CDR3 DNA is TGTGCCAGCTCACCACCGGGCAGGAGCTCCTACGAGCAGTACTTC.

This clone was seen a single time. The V call is TRBV5-4, the J call TRBJ1-6; no clear D. Germline CDR1 and CDR2: SGHNT and YYREEE (reference sequence). The germline V and J ends were trimmed by 2 bases and 7 bases, with 19 bases remaining between them. CDR3 length equals 17 residues. This CDR3 reads CASSLKLLRASNSPLHF. CDR3 DNA sequence: TGTGCCAGCAGCTTAAAGCTCTTACGGGCCTCCAATTCACCCCTCCACTTT.

The genes are TRBV10-1 and TRBJ2-1; 7 bases map to TRBD2. This CDR3 region has 14 residues. The V segment lost 11 bases and the J segment 6 bases; nucleotides outside the gene matches: 13. Germline CDR1 is WNHNN and CDR2 is SYGVQD (reference sequence). The CDR3 DNA sequence: TGCGCCTCCTCGGCGGGAGTGATTGGCAATGAGCAGTTCTTC. Its protein is CASSAGVIGNEQFF.

The CDR3 nucleotides are TGTGCCAGCAGTTACTCGAGGCAGGAGAGCACTGAAGCTTTCTTT. Protein sequence: CASSYSRQESTEAFF. This rearrangement joins TRBV6-6 to TRBJ1-1; D not certain. The CDR3 runs to 15 residues. V was trimmed by 0 bases and J by 4 bases, leaving 12 bases between them. The germline CDR1 and CDR2 sequences are MNHNY and SVGAGI (reference sequence).

This rearrangement joins TRBV30 to TRBJ2-2; possible D gene TRBD2, 6 bases. CDR1 is GTSNPN and CDR2 is SVGIG in the germline V gene (reference sequence). There are 15 residues in the CDR3. The germline V and J ends were trimmed by 3 bases and 3 bases, with 14 bases remaining between them. The CDR3 here is CAWRLASDYTGELFF. For the CDR3, the DNA is TGTGCCTGGAGGCTGGCTAGCGACTACACCGGGGAGCTGTTTTTT.

The chain couples TRBV4-3 to TRBJ2-1, with a possible D match to TRBD1 (6 bases). The CDR3 totals 13 residues. V gave up 3 bases and J gave up 9 bases, with 12 bases separating them. Germline-derived CDR1 and CDR2 are LGHNA and YSLEER. CDR3 amino acids: CASSQGAWGEQFF. The CDR3, as DNA: TGCGCCAGCAGCCAGGGGGCCTGGGGTGAGCAGTTCTTC.

The chain uses TRBV9 and TRBJ1-1; 9 nucleotides align to TRBD1. Germline lookup yields CDR1 SGDLS and CDR2 YYNGEE. Trimming at V came to 3 bases and at J to 3 bases, leaving 12 bases not matched to a gene. The CDR3 covers 17 residues. The CDR3 loop is CASSAYAGTGSDTEAFF. Here the CDR3 DNA reads TGTGCCAGCAGCGCGTATGCCGGGACAGGGAGTGACACTGAAGCTTTCTTT.

This sequence joins TRBV10-3 and TRBJ1-2; D gene unclear. Trimming cost V 6 bases and J 4 bases, with 6 bases left between them. The CDR3 covers 11 residues. Germline CDR1 and CDR2: ENHRY and SYGVKD. The CDR3, as DNA: TGTGCCATCAGCCGGTCCTATGGCTACACCTTC. Its translation is CAISRSYGYTF.

The chain has TRBV7-2 and TRBJ2-1, with 10 bases fitting TRBD1. The CDR3 covers 13 residues. V lost 5 bases, J lost 8 bases, and 3 bases stayed unmatched. In germline, CDR1 is SGHTA, CDR2 FQGNSA. CDR3 protein: CASSRDRGDEQFF. The CDR3 DNA reads as TGTGCCAGCAGCCGGGACAGGGGCGATGAGCAGTTCTTC. Drawing the rest from reference TRBV7-2 and TRBJ2-1, the complete variable domain is GAGVSQSPSNKVTEKGKDVELRCDPISGHTALYWYRQSLGQGLEFLIYFQGNSAPDKSGLPSDRFSAERTGGSVSTLTIQRTQQEDSAVYLCASSRDRGDEQFFGPGTRLTVL.

This clone was seen just once. The rearrangement links TRBV27 to TRBJ2-2; 7 bases line up with TRBD1. This CDR3 region has 16 residues. CDR1 and CDR2 from the germline V gene are MNHEY and SMNVEV (reference sequence). Trimming at V came to 5 bases and at J to 1 base, leaving 7 bases not matched to a gene. CDR3 coding DNA: TGTGCCAGCAGTCCATCCCGGGACAGGAACACCGGGGAGCTGTTTTTT. This codes for CASSPSRDRNTGELFF.